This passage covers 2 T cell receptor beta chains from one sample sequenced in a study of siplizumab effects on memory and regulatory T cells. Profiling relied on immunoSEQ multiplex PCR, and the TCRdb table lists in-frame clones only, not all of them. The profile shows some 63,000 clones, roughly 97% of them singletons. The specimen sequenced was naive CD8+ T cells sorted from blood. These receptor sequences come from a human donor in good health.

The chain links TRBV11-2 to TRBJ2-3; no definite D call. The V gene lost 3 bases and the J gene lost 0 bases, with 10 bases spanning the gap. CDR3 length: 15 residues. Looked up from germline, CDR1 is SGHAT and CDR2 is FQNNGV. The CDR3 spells CASSFNSRSTDTQYF. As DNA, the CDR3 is TGTGCCAGCAGCTTCAACAGCCGTAGCACAGATACGCAGTATTTT.

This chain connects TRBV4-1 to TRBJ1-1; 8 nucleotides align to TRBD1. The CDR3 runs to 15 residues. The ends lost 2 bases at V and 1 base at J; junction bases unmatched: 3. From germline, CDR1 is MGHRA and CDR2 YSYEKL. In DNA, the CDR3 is TGCGCCAGCAGCCAATTTGGGACAGGGAACACTGAAGCTTTCTTT. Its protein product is CASSQFGTGNTEAFF.